This T cell receptor (beta chain) was identified during a study of blood T cells in healthy people across ages. Germline assignment: CDR1 SGHTA and CDR2 FQGNSA. Trimming left V 5 bases short and J 3 bases short, with 10 bases between. The CDR3 is made up of 13 amino acids. The amount of total RNA extracted per sample was at least 5.5 micrograms. Sample-barcoded 5' priming and a J-beta primer mix drove a second PCR of roughly 7 to 11 cycles. TCRdb re-called the 5' RACE reads through MiXCR, storing one row per CDR3 protein. In the table there are roughly 570,000 distinct CDR3 sequences, roughly 29% of which are singletons. This clonotype came up a few times. The target antigen is unknown. General study points: Shifts in expanded clonotypes may have been confounded by donor CMV status, which was unknown.

Specimen: blood. The chain joins TRBV7-2 to TRBJ1-2; D unclear. This clonotype was obtained from a woman in her 70s in good health. CDR3 loop: CASSLPPDYGYTF. In DNA, the CDR3 is TGTGCCAGCAGCCTCCCCCCGGACTATGGCTACACCTTC.